This is a list of T cell receptor beta chains from one sample in a study of control samples from healthy donors and cancer patients. The protocol was immunoSEQ multiplex PCR, while the TCRdb copy is restricted to in-frame clones and leaves out a portion. Of more than 140,000 clones in the sample, around 94% are singletons; the top ten hold about an eighth. The sample consisted of blood. The source of these receptors is a man aged 40-55 years in good health. Both conserved end residues are part of each CDR3. A D gene is named only where the DNA matches it firmly. The size of a clone is reported for some rows only, either as once, few or many, or as a class for expanded clones.

abundance | j_gene | v_gene | d_gene | CDR3aa | CDR3nt
NA | TRBJ1-2 | TRBV9 | TRBD1 | CASSAPGQASGYGYTF | TGTGCCAGCAGCGCTCCGGGACAGGCCTCGGGCTATGGCTACACCTTC
NA | TRBJ2-1 | TRBV3-1/TRBV3-2 | TRBD2 | CASSQDSGRSYNEQFF | TGTGCCAGCAGCCAAGATAGCGGGAGATCCTACAATGAGCAGTTCTTC
once | TRBJ2-1 | TRBV29-1 | TRBD2 | CSVRTSIDEQFF | TGCAGCGTTCGGACTAGTATCGATGAGCAGTTCTTC
few | TRBJ1-1 | TRBV7-2 | NA | CASSYPLLQGSEAFF | TGTGCCAGCAGCTATCCGCTCTTACAGGGCTCTGAAGCTTTCTTT
NA | TRBJ2-4 | TRBV15 | NA | CATSRNRASAKNIQYF | TGTGCCACCAGCAGAAACCGGGCCAGCGCCAAAAACATTCAGTACTTC
NA | TRBJ1-3 | TRBV28 | NA | CASSFFNTIYF | TGTGCCAGCAGTTTTTTCAACACCATATATTTT
NA | TRBJ2-2 | TRBV9 | TRBD2 | CASSERTSGGKNTGELFF | TGTGCCAGCAGCGAGCGGACTAGCGGGGGGAAGAACACCGGGGAGCTGTTTTTT
NA | TRBJ1-1 | TRBV18 | TRBD1 | CASSPGTGDVAFF | TGTGCCAGCTCACCCGGGACAGGGGATGTAGCTTTCTTT
NA | TRBJ1-1 | TRBV25-1 | NA | CASSGGGWYMNTEAFF | TGTGCCAGCAGTGGGGGGGGATGGTACATGAACACTGAAGCTTTCTTT
NA | TRBJ2-2 | TRBV25-1 | NA | CASSEYRRFDGELFF | TGTGCCAGCAGTGAATACAGGAGGTTTGACGGGGAGCTGTTTTTT
NA | TRBJ1-6 | TRBV28 | NA | CASSLSEGNSPLHF | TGTGCCAGCAGCCTCTCCGAGGGGAATTCACCCCTCCACTTT
NA | TRBJ2-3 | TRBV5-1 | TRBD1 | CASSMGQGSSTDTQYF | TGCGCCAGCAGCATGGGACAGGGGTCTAGCACAGATACGCAGTATTTT
NA | TRBJ2-7 | TRBV5-6 | TRBD1 | CASSYGTGPRYEQYF | TGTGCCAGCAGCTACGGGACAGGGCCCCGCTACGAGCAGTACTTC
NA | TRBJ2-1 | TRBV6-5 | TRBD2 | CASIILAGGHNEQFF | TGTGCCAGCATCATACTAGCGGGGGGCCACAATGAGCAGTTCTTC
NA | TRBJ1-5 | TRBV13 | NA | CASSLWGGNQPQHF | TGTGCCAGCAGCTTATGGGGAGGGAATCAGCCCCAGCATTTT
NA | TRBJ2-7 | TRBV4-2 | NA | CASSRDLEGAYEQYF | TGTGCCAGCAGCCGGGATTTGGAAGGGGCCTACGAGCAGTACTTC
NA | TRBJ2-7 | TRBV13 | TRBD2 | CASSPRGGYEQYF | TGTGCCAGCAGCCCGCGGGGGGGCTACGAGCAGTACTTC
NA | TRBJ1-6 | TRBV9 | NA | CASSGLPGTGSPLHF | TGTGCCAGCAGCGGACTACCGGGCACAGGTTCACCCCTCCACTTT
NA | TRBJ2-1 | TRBV4-1 | NA | CASSQVYVPSSYNEQFF | TGCGCCAGCAGCCAAGTTTATGTCCCCAGCTCCTACAATGAGCAGTTCTTC
NA | TRBJ1-1 | TRBV5-1 | TRBD1 | CASSSGTGGIGTEAFF | TGCGCCAGCAGCTCCGGGACAGGGGGAATTGGCACTGAAGCTTTCTTT
few | TRBJ1-2 | TRBV6-2/TRBV6-3 | NA | CASSDRDNYGYTF | TGTGCCAGCAGTGACCGGGACAACTATGGCTACACCTTC
NA | TRBJ1-2 | TRBV2 | NA | CASSGAGQGGYGYTF | TGTGCCAGCAGTGGGGCCGGGCAGGGAGGCTATGGCTACACCTTC
once | TRBJ1-5 | TRBV27 | NA | CASIGDGNQPQHF | TGTGCCAGCATTGGGGACGGCAATCAGCCCCAGCATTTT
NA | TRBJ1-4 | TRBV7-9 | NA | CASSSSRVDNEKLFF | TGTGCCAGCAGCTCTTCTCGGGTCGATAATGAAAAACTGTTTTTT
NA | TRBJ2-7 | TRBV6-1 | NA | CASSETVGDYEQYF | TGTGCCAGCAGTGAGACGGTTGGGGATTACGAGCAGTACTTC
NA | TRBJ2-2 | TRBV9 | NA | CASSFSGTSNTGELFF | TGTGCCAGCAGCTTCTCCGGGACGTCGAACACCGGGGAGCTGTTTTTT
NA | TRBJ2-7 | TRBV5-1 | NA | CASREGRYEQYF | TGCGCCAGCAGAGAGGGCCGCTACGAGCAGTACTTC
NA | TRBJ1-5 | TRBV6-1 | NA | CASSVSGTSVKKGSQHF | TGTGCCAGCAGTGTTTCCGGGACGTCGGTCAAAAAAGGTTCCCAGCATTTT
NA | TRBJ1-6 | TRBV9 | NA | CASSVQGIDSPLHF | TGTGCCAGCAGCGTCCAGGGAATTGATTCACCCCTCCACTTT
NA | TRBJ1-5 | TRBV6-5 | NA | CASTPVRAGQPQHF | TGTGCCAGCACCCCAGTCCGGGCAGGTCAGCCCCAGCATTTT
NA | TRBJ1-2 | TRBV2 | NA | CASLPRVNYGYTF | TGTGCCAGCTTGCCGAGGGTTAACTATGGCTACACCTTC
NA | TRBJ2-7 | TRBV6-5 | TRBD2 | CASSLAGGATYEQYF | TGTGCCAGCAGTCTGGCGGGGGGCGCGACCTACGAGCAGTACTTC
NA | TRBJ1-2 | TRBV2 | NA | CASSGDKPYGYTF | TGTGCCAGCAGTGGTGACAAACCCTATGGCTACACCTTC
NA | TRBJ2-1 | TRBV9 | NA | CASSVATSSYNEQFF | TGTGCCAGCAGCGTAGCTACCAGCTCCTACAATGAGCAGTTCTTC
NA | TRBJ2-2 | TRBV5-1 | NA | CASSSSQGGSGELFF | TGCGCCAGCAGCTCCTCGCAGGGGGGCTCCGGGGAGCTGTTTTTT
NA | TRBJ2-1 | TRBV6-5 | NA | CASSYRGVARDNEQFF | TGTGCCAGCAGTTACAGAGGAGTGGCCAGGGACAATGAGCAGTTCTTC
NA | TRBJ2-3 | TRBV3-1/TRBV3-2 | TRBD2 | CASSSPPRTGRGDTQYF | TGTGCCAGCAGCTCCCCGCCACGGACGGGGAGGGGAGATACGCAGTATTTT
NA | TRBJ2-2 | TRBV5-4 | NA | CASLQTNTGELFF | TGTGCCAGCTTACAGACGAACACCGGGGAGCTGTTTTTT
once | TRBJ1-5 | TRBV19 | NA | CASSISANGVQPQHF | TGTGCCAGTAGTATTTCGGCGAACGGGGTTCAGCCCCAGCATTTT
NA | TRBJ2-5 | TRBV11-2 | TRBD2 | CASSLSPGWLAGGETQYF | TGTGCCAGCAGCTTATCCCCGGGGTGGCTAGCGGGGGGAGAGACCCAGTACTTC
NA | TRBJ1-1 | TRBV19 | TRBD1 | CASSGDRGNTEAFF | TGTGCCAGTAGTGGGGACAGGGGGAACACTGAAGCTTTCTTT
NA | TRBJ2-1 | TRBV2 | TRBD2 | CASSEVQGPGTSIPNEQFF | TGTGCCAGCAGTGAAGTGCAAGGTCCTGGGACTAGCATCCCCAATGAGCAGTTCTTC
NA | TRBJ1-2 | TRBV28 | TRBD1 | CASRETGGAYGYTF | TGTGCCAGCAGGGAAACAGGGGGGGCCTATGGCTACACCTTC
NA | TRBJ2-7 | TRBV13 | NA | CASSLGTEDYEQYF | TGTGCCAGCAGCTTAGGGACAGAGGACTACGAGCAGTACTTC
NA | TRBJ2-6 | TRBV30 | TRBD2 | CAWSVTPRRAGISGANVLTF | TGTGCCTGGAGTGTCACACCCCGACGAGCGGGAATATCTGGGGCCAACGTCCTGACTTTC
NA | TRBJ2-5 | TRBV12-3/TRBV12-4 | NA | CASSLGGHETQYF | TGTGCCAGCAGCCTTGGGGGGCATGAGACCCAGTACTTC
NA | TRBJ1-5 | TRBV15 | NA | CATSRDVQPQHF | TGTGCCACCAGCAGAGATGTCCAGCCCCAGCATTTT
NA | TRBJ2-1 | TRBV6-5 | TRBD1 | CASGGQGKSNEQFF | TGTGCCAGCGGAGGACAGGGTAAATCCAATGAGCAGTTCTTC
NA | TRBJ1-5 | TRBV24-1 | NA | CATSTYSNQPQHF | TGTGCCACCAGCACCTATAGCAATCAGCCCCAGCATTTT
NA | TRBJ1-4 | TRBV28 | TRBD1 | CASSLDRGRFNEKLFF | TGTGCCAGCAGTTTAGACAGGGGGCGTTTTAATGAAAAACTGTTTTTT
NA | TRBJ2-2 | TRBV5-4 | TRBD1 | CASSLDRGNTGELFF | TGTGCCAGCAGCTTGGACAGGGGGAACACCGGGGAGCTGTTTTTT
NA | TRBJ1-2 | TRBV15 | NA | CATSPTGQNYGYTF | TGTGCCACCAGCCCCACCGGGCAAAACTATGGCTACACCTTC
few | TRBJ2-5 | TRBV24-1 | TRBD1 | CATSDPDRFGETQYF | TGTGCCACCAGTGATCCGGACAGGTTTGGGGAGACCCAGTACTTC
NA | TRBJ2-5 | TRBV28 | NA | CASSGTQPPWTQYF | TGTGCCAGCAGCGGGACACAACCGCCCTGGACCCAGTACTTC
NA | TRBJ2-3 | TRBV24-1 | TRBD2 | CATSDRTSEHTDTQYF | TGTGCCACCAGTGATCGGACTAGCGAACACACAGATACGCAGTATTTT
once | TRBJ1-5 | TRBV7-8 | TRBD1 | CASSKGTGVGYQPQHF | TGTGCCAGCAGCAAGGGGACAGGGGTGGGGTATCAGCCCCAGCATTTT
NA | TRBJ1-1 | TRBV7-3 | TRBD1 | CASSFGQDSEAFF | TGTGCCAGCAGCTTCGGACAGGACTCTGAAGCTTTCTTT